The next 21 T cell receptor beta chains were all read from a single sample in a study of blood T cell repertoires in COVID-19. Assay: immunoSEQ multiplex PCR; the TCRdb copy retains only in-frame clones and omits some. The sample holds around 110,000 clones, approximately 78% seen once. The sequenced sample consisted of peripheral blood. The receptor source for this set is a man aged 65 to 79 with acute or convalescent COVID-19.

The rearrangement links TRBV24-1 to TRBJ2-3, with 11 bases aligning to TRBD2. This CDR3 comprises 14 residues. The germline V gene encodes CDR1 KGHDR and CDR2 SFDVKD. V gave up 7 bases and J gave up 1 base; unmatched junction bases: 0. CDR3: CATRTSGGTDTQYF. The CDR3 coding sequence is TGTGCCACCAGGACTAGCGGGGGCACAGATACGCAGTATTTT.

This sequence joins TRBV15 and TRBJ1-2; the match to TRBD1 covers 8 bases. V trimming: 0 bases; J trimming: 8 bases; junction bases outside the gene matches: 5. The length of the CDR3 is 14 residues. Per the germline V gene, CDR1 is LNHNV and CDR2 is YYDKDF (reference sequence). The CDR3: CATSRDPGQGGYTF. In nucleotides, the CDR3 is TGTGCCACCAGCAGAGACCCCGGACAGGGAGGCTACACCTTC. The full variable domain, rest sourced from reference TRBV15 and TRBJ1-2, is DAMVIQNPRYQVTQFGKPVTLSCSQTLNHNVMYWYQQKSSQAPKLLFHYYDKDFNNEADTPDNFQSRRPNTSFCFLDIRSPGLGDTAMYLCATSRDPGQGGYTFGSGTRLTVV.

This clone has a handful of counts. DNA for the CDR3: TGTGCCAGCAGTTGGGGTTCGGGGGAGAAGGCTGTCAGGCTACATACCGGGGAGCTGTTTTTT. Its translation: CASSWGSGEKAVRLHTGELFF. The gene calls are TRBV28 and TRBJ2-2; possibly TRBD2 for D (6 bases). Trimming shortened V by 4 bases and J by 5 bases, and 32 bases separated the two germline ends. CDR1 is MDHEN, CDR2 SYDVKM, per germline. This CDR3 has 21 amino acids.

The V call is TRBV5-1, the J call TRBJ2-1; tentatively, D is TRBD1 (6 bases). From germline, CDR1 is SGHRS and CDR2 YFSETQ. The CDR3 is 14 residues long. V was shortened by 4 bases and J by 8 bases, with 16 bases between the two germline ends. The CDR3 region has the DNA TGCGCCAGCAGCAGACAGGCCCAAGGGGATGAGCAGTTCTTC. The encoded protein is CASSRQAQGDEQFF.

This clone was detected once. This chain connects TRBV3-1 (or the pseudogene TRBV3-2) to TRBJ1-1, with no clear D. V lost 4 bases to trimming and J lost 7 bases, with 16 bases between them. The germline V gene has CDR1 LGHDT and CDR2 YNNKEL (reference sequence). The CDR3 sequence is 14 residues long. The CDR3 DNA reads TGTGCCAGCAGCCCAGACCCCGTCGGGGTTGAAGCTTTCTTT. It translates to CASSPDPVGVEAFF.

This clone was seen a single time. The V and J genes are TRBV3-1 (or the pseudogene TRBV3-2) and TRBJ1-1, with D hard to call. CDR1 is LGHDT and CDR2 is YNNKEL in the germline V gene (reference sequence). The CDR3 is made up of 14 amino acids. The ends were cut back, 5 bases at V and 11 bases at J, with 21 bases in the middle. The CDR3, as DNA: TGTGCCAGCAGCGTCCCCGGGATCCCAGAGGACGCTTTCTTT. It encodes CASSVPGIPEDAFF.

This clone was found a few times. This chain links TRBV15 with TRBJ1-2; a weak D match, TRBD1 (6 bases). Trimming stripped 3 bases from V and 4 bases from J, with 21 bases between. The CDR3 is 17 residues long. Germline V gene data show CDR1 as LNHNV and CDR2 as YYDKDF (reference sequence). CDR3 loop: CATSRAGTGQVIYGYTF. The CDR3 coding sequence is TGTGCCACCAGCAGGGCCGGTACGGGACAAGTCATCTATGGCTACACCTTC.

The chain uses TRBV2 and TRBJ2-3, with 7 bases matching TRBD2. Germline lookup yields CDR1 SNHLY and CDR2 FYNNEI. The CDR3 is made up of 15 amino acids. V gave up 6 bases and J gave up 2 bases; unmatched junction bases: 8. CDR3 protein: CASRLDGRATDTQYF. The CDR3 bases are TGTGCCAGCAGGCTCGATGGGAGGGCCACAGATACGCAGTATTTT.

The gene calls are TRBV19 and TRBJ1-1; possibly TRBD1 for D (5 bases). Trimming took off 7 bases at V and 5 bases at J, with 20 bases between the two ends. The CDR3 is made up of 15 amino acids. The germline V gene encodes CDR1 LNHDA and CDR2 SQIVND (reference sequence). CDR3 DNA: TGTGCCAGTATTTTCATGGGGGGTGTACGGACTGAAGCTTTCTTT. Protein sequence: CASIFMGGVRTEAFF.

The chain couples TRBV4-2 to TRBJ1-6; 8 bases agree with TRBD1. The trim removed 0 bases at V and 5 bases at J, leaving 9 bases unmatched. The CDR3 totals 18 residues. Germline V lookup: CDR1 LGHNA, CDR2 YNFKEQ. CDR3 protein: CASSQDRTGRLDNSPLHF. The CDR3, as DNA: TGTGCCAGCAGCCAAGATAGGACAGGGAGGCTCGATAATTCACCCCTCCACTTT.

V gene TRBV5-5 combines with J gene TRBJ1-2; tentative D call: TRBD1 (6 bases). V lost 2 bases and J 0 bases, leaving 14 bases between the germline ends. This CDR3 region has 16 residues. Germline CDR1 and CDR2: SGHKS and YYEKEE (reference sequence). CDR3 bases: TGTGCCAGCAGCTTAGGGGGATCGTCAGCTAACTATGGCTACACCTTC. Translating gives CASSLGGSSANYGYTF.

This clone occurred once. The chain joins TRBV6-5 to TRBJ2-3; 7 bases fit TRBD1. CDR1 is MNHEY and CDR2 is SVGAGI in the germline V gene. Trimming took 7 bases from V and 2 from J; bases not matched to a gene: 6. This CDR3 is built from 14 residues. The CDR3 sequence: CASTPGQHTDTQYF. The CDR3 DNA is TGTGCCAGCACCCCGGGACAGCACACAGATACGCAGTATTTT.

CDR3 bases: TGTGCCAGCAACGTGGGGGGACCCTCTGGGGCCAACGTCCTGACTTTC. It yields the protein CASNVGGPSGANVLTF. The chain couples TRBV28 to TRBJ2-6; a possible D gene is TRBD2 (6 bases). This CDR3 is 16 amino acids long. Germline V gives CDR1 MDHEN, CDR2 SYDVKM. Trimming took 7 bases from V and 0 from J, leaving 13 bases between them.

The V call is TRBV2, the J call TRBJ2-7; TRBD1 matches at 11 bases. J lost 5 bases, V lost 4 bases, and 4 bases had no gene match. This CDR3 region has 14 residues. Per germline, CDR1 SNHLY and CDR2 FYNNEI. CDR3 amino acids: CASSGTGGDHEQYF. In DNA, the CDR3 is TGTGCCAGCAGTGGGACAGGGGGCGACCACGAGCAGTACTTC.

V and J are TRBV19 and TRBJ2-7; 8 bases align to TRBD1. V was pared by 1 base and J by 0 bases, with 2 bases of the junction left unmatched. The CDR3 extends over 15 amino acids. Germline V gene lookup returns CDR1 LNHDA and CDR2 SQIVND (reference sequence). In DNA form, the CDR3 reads TGTGCCAGTAGTATAGGACAGGGGAGCTCCTACGAGCAGTACTTC. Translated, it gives CASSIGQGSSYEQYF.

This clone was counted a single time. The CDR3 loop is CASSSGTGGLEKLFF. In DNA form, the CDR3 reads TGTGCCAGCAGCTCCGGGACAGGGGGCTTGGAAAAACTGTTTTTT. The V gene is TRBV7-9, the J gene TRBJ1-4; 12 bases agree with TRBD1. This CDR3 is 15 amino acids long. V shed 4 bases and J 8 bases; nucleotides not matched to a gene: 5. From germline, CDR1 is SEHNR and CDR2 FQNEAQ (reference sequence).

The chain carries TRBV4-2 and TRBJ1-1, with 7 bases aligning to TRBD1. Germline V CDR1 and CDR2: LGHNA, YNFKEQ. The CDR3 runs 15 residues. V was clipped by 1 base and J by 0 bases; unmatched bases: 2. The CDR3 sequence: CASSQAGQMNTEAFF. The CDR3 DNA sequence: TGTGCCAGCAGCCAAGCGGGACAGATGAACACTGAAGCTTTCTTT.

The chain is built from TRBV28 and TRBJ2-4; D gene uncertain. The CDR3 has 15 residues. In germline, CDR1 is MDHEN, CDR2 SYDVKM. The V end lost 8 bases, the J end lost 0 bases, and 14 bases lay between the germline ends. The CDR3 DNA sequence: TGTGCCAGCGGGCCTTCCAGCCTAGCCAAAAACATTCAGTACTTC. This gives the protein CASGPSSLAKNIQYF.

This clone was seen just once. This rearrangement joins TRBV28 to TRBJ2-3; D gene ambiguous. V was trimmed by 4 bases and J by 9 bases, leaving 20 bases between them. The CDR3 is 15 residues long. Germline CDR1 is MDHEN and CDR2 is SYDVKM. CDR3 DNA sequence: TGTGCCAGCAGTTCAGACACCGTACGCATTGAGACGCAGTATTTT. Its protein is CASSSDTVRIETQYF.

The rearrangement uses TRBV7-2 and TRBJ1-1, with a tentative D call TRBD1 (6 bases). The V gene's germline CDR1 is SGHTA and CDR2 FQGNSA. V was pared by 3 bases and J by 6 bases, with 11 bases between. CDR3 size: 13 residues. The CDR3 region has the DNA TGTGCCAGCAGCTTTTACAGGGCCGCTGAAGCTTTCTTT. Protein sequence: CASSFYRAAEAFF.

The CDR3 loop is CASSLDRAYNEQFF. The CDR3 bases are TGTGCCAGCAGCTTGGACAGGGCCTACAATGAGCAGTTCTTC. The chain uses TRBV5-5 and TRBJ2-1, with TRBD1 as a possible D gene (6 bases). This CDR3 comprises 14 residues. V was trimmed by 0 bases and J by 2 bases, leaving 6 bases between them. The V gene's germline CDR1 is SGHKS and CDR2 YYEKEE (reference sequence).